Below, one T cell receptor (beta chain) is given with its context. This sample is drawn from a study of PD-1 blockade in classical Hodgkin lymphoma. There was relapse after autologous stem cell transplantation in every patient, and there was variation in brentuximab vedotin exposure. The V gene end was trimmed by 4 bases and the J gene end by 4 bases; junction bases not matched to a gene: 2. The germline CDR1 and CDR2 sequences are SGHRS and YFSETQ. The CDR3 consists of 13 residues. Clones were read by immunoSEQ multiplex PCR, and TCRdb kept only the in-frame ones, dropping some. Of about 19,000 clones detected, about 81% appear once; the ten largest clones hold about 6.6%.

The clonotype comes from a human donor with classical Hodgkin lymphoma. The input for sequencing was peripheral blood mononuclear cells (PBMCs), taken at baseline. This rearrangement joins TRBV5-1 to TRBJ2-5, with 9 positions matching TRBD1. As DNA, the CDR3 is TGCGCCAGCAGCCCGACAGGGGGAGAGACCCAGTACTTC. This gives the protein CASSPTGGETQYF.